This TCR beta chain originates from a study of monozygotic twins with inflammatory bowel disease. Study-wide findings and caveats: A reduction in TCRbeta diversity (inverse Simpson) was seen in IBD patients relative to healthy co-twins.

Someone took an approximately 2.3 ml blood sample from each of the donors. As concerns this clonotype: Its antigen is unidentified.

The CDR3 contains 13 residues. UMIs that included a 6-nucleotide sample barcode were added by template switching, which took place during cDNA synthesis. TCRdb re-called the 5' RACE reads and catalogs CDR3 proteins one per entry, DNA excluded. The sample is made up of approximately 400,000 distinct CDR3 sequences, and the top ten hold around 2.3% of it. This receptor was obtained from a human donor with ulcerative colitis or Crohn's disease, or a healthy co-twin of an affected twin (not recorded which). The chain carries TRBV12-3 or TRBV12-4 and TRBJ1-1; no DNA is available, so the TRBD1 call from TCRdb remains unchecked. Sequenced material: blood. The CDR3 is CASRGTGAREAFF.